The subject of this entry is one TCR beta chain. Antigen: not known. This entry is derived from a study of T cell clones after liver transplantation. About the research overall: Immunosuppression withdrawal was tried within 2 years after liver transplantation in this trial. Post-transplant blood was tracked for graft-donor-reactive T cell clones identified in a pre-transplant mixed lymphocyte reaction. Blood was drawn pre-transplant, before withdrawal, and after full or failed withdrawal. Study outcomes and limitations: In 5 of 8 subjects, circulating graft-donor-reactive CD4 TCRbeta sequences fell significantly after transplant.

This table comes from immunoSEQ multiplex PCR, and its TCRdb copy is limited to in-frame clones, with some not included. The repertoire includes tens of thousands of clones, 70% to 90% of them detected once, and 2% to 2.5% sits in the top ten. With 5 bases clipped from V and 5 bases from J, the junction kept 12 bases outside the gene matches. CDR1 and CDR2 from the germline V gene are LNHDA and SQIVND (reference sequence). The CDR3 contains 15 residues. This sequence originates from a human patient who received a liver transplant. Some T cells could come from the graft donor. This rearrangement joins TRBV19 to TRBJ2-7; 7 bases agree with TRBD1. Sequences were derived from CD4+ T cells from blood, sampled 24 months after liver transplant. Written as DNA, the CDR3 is TGTGCCAGTAGTCCACCGGGACAGACGGCTAACGAGCAGTACTTC. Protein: CASSPPGQTANEQYF.